The rows below give T cell receptor beta chains drawn from one sample of a study of T cells in Graves' hyperthyroidism and ophthalmopathy. TCRdb processed the multiplex PCR reads anew with MiXCR; each CDR3 protein has one entry. The repertoire holds roughly 400,000 distinct CDR3 sequences, with roughly an eighth as singletons. Sequencing was performed on blood. Every receptor here comes from a man aged 50-59 years with Graves' ophthalmopathy. Each CDR3 is given with its conserved first and last residue. D genes are given only for firm matches. For some rows the clone size is stated as once, few or many, or as a class when expanded; others skip it.

v_call: TRBV6-1
clone_size: NA
d_call: TRBD1
j_call: TRBJ2-3
cdr3_nt: TGTGCCAGCAGGAACAGGGGTGCTAGCACAGATACGCAGTATTTT
cdr3_aa: CASRNRGASTDTQYF

v_call: TRBV27
clone_size: few
d_call: NA
j_call: TRBJ1-5
cdr3_nt: TGTGCCAGGGAGCAGTCCCGCAATCAGCCCCAGCATTTT
cdr3_aa: CAREQSRNQPQHF

v_call: TRBV11-1
clone_size: many
d_call: TRBD2
j_call: TRBJ2-2
cdr3_nt: TGTGCCAGCAGCTTATATGCTAGCGGTAACACCGGGGAGCTGTTTTTT
cdr3_aa: CASSLYASGNTGELFF

v_call: TRBV20-1
clone_size: many
d_call: NA
j_call: TRBJ2-7
cdr3_nt: TGCAGTGCAAACAAGCCGGGAGAAACCTACGAGCAGTACTTC
cdr3_aa: CSANKPGETYEQYF

v_call: TRBV11-3
clone_size: NA
d_call: NA
j_call: TRBJ1-1
cdr3_nt: TGTGCCAGCAGCCCAATTTCCGGTGAAGCTTTCTTT
cdr3_aa: CASSPISGEAFF

v_call: TRBV27
clone_size: many
d_call: NA
j_call: TRBJ2-1
cdr3_nt: TGTGCCAGCAGACGGGACCTTGGCACCTACAATGAGCAGTTCTTC
cdr3_aa: CASRRDLGTYNEQFF

v_call: TRBV6-1
clone_size: NA
d_call: TRBD1
j_call: TRBJ1-5
cdr3_nt: TGTGCCAGCAGATCCCTCGACAGGGGGAAGTTTCAGCCCCAGCATTTT
cdr3_aa: CASRSLDRGKFQPQHF

v_call: TRBV24-1
clone_size: many
d_call: TRBD1
j_call: TRBJ2-7
cdr3_nt: TGTGCCACCAGTGAATGGGACAGGGTTCGGGAGCAGTACTTC
cdr3_aa: CATSEWDRVREQYF

v_call: TRBV2
clone_size: many
d_call: NA
j_call: TRBJ2-2
cdr3_nt: TGTGCCAGCACCCCGGAGAACACCGGGGAGCTGTTTTTT
cdr3_aa: CASTPENTGELFF

v_call: TRBV4-1
clone_size: NA
d_call: NA
j_call: TRBJ2-1
cdr3_nt: TGCGCCAGCAGCCAAGATGCGGCGGAGTCCTCCTACAATGAGCAGTTCTTC
cdr3_aa: CASSQDAAESSYNEQFF

v_call: TRBV2
clone_size: many
d_call: NA
j_call: TRBJ1-5
cdr3_nt: TGTGCCAGCAGTGGCGCGGGCGGCTTAAACAATCAGCCCCAGCATTTT
cdr3_aa: CASSGAGGLNNQPQHF

v_call: TRBV12-3/TRBV12-4
clone_size: NA
d_call: TRBD2
j_call: TRBJ2-3
cdr3_nt: TGTGCCAGCAGGGCGGCGGGTCTAGCGGGAGGCCTCCTCCGCACAGATACGCAGTATTTT
cdr3_aa: CASRAAGLAGGLLRTDTQYF

v_call: TRBV4-2
clone_size: many
d_call: NA
j_call: TRBJ1-1
cdr3_nt: TGTGCCAGCAGCCAAGATCTAGGGCCTAATTTTGAAGCTTTCTTT
cdr3_aa: CASSQDLGPNFEAFF

v_call: TRBV15
clone_size: NA
d_call: NA
j_call: TRBJ1-5
cdr3_nt: TGTGCCACCAGCAGAGCGGCCAGGGGCTGGGGTCAGCCCCAGCATTTT
cdr3_aa: CATSRAARGWGQPQHF

v_call: TRBV28
clone_size: few
d_call: NA
j_call: TRBJ2-7
cdr3_nt: TGTGCCAGCATTCCAAGGCGGAGGACTCAAACCTACGAGCAGTACTTC
cdr3_aa: CASIPRRRTQTYEQYF

v_call: TRBV6-1
clone_size: NA
d_call: NA
j_call: TRBJ2-7
cdr3_nt: TGTGCCAGCAGCCCCGACGGAACTTCCCTCTACGAGCAGTACTTC
cdr3_aa: CASSPDGTSLYEQYF

v_call: TRBV6-1
clone_size: few
d_call: NA
j_call: TRBJ1-5
cdr3_nt: TGTGCCAGCAGTATCAGCCAGGGTAGCAATCAGCCCCAGCATTTT
cdr3_aa: CASSISQGSNQPQHF

v_call: TRBV6-5
clone_size: many
d_call: TRBD2
j_call: TRBJ2-7
cdr3_nt: TGTGCCAGCAGTTACTCTAGGGACTACTACGAGCAGTACTTC
cdr3_aa: CASSYSRDYYEQYF

v_call: TRBV20-1
clone_size: many
d_call: TRBD2
j_call: TRBJ2-1
cdr3_nt: TGCAGTGCTAGAGTGGGACTAAGAAACAATGAGCAGTTCTTC
cdr3_aa: CSARVGLRNNEQFF

v_call: TRBV24-1
clone_size: NA
d_call: NA
j_call: TRBJ1-2
cdr3_nt: TGTGCCACCAGTGATGAGGGGTTCGGCTATGGCTACACCTTC
cdr3_aa: CATSDEGFGYGYTF

v_call: TRBV10-3
clone_size: NA
d_call: TRBD2
j_call: TRBJ2-3
cdr3_nt: TGTGCCATCAGTGGGTTTAGCGGGACAGATACGCAGTATTTT
cdr3_aa: CAISGFSGTDTQYF

v_call: TRBV24-1
clone_size: few
d_call: TRBD1
j_call: TRBJ2-3
cdr3_nt: TGTGCCACCAGTCGGAGACAGGGAGGCACAGATACGCAGTATTTT
cdr3_aa: CATSRRQGGTDTQYF

v_call: TRBV19
clone_size: few
d_call: TRBD2
j_call: TRBJ2-3
cdr3_nt: TGTGCCAGTACCCTTGTAGCGGGAACCGGCACAGATACGCAGTATTTT
cdr3_aa: CASTLVAGTGTDTQYF

v_call: TRBV20-1
clone_size: many
d_call: NA
j_call: TRBJ2-3
cdr3_nt: TGCAGTGCTAGCCCCGGCAGGGCAGATACGCAGTATTTT
cdr3_aa: CSASPGRADTQYF

v_call: TRBV20-1
clone_size: few
d_call: NA
j_call: TRBJ2-7
cdr3_nt: TGCAGTGCCGACGGGGGAACCTACGAGCAGTACTTC
cdr3_aa: CSADGGTYEQYF

v_call: TRBV24-1
clone_size: NA
d_call: NA
j_call: TRBJ2-5
cdr3_nt: TGTGCCACCAGTGATCGCGGGACTGGGACTGGAGAGACCCAGTACTTC
cdr3_aa: CATSDRGTGTGETQYF

v_call: TRBV7-8
clone_size: many
d_call: TRBD2
j_call: TRBJ2-3
cdr3_nt: TGTGCCAGCAGCTTATCCGGGACTAGCGGGAGGATTACGCAGTATTTT
cdr3_aa: CASSLSGTSGRITQYF

v_call: TRBV5-8
clone_size: many
d_call: NA
j_call: TRBJ1-2
cdr3_nt: TGTGCCAGCAGCTTGGAGGACGGTTATGGCTACACCTTC
cdr3_aa: CASSLEDGYGYTF

v_call: TRBV20-1
clone_size: NA
d_call: NA
j_call: TRBJ2-2
cdr3_nt: TGCAGTGCTAGCACAGGAGGGCCAGGCGGGGAGCTGTTTTTT
cdr3_aa: CSASTGGPGGELFF

v_call: TRBV27
clone_size: many
d_call: NA
j_call: TRBJ1-1
cdr3_nt: TGTGCCAGCAGCCCCAACCGGTACACTGAAGCTTTCTTT
cdr3_aa: CASSPNRYTEAFF

v_call: TRBV20-1
clone_size: NA
d_call: TRBD1
j_call: TRBJ2-6
cdr3_nt: TGCAGTGCTAGAGGAAACCGGGACAGGGAGGCTGGGGCCAACGTCCTGACTTTC
cdr3_aa: CSARGNRDREAGANVLTF

v_call: TRBV6-1
clone_size: many
d_call: NA
j_call: TRBJ2-2
cdr3_nt: TGTGCCAGCAGTGAACCCGGGGCCGCACGGCGTGCCGGGGAGCTGTTTTTT
cdr3_aa: CASSEPGAARRAGELFF

v_call: TRBV6-1
clone_size: many
d_call: NA
j_call: TRBJ1-1
cdr3_nt: TGTGCCAGCAGTTCCCGGGAGAACACTGAAGCTTTCTTT
cdr3_aa: CASSSRENTEAFF

v_call: TRBV5-1
clone_size: NA
d_call: TRBD2
j_call: TRBJ2-3
cdr3_nt: TGCGCCAGCAGCTCCGGGACTAGCGCTCCAGATACGCAGTATTTT
cdr3_aa: CASSSGTSAPDTQYF

v_call: TRBV28
clone_size: many
d_call: NA
j_call: TRBJ1-2
cdr3_nt: TGTGCCAGTATGACAGCGACAAGGGGTGGCTACACCTTC
cdr3_aa: CASMTATRGGYTF

v_call: TRBV7-9
clone_size: many
d_call: NA
j_call: TRBJ1-6
cdr3_nt: TGTGCCAGCAGCTACGGACGAGAATCGCGCCTCCACTTT
cdr3_aa: CASSYGRESRLHF

v_call: TRBV6-2/TRBV6-3
clone_size: many
d_call: NA
j_call: TRBJ2-1
cdr3_nt: TGTGCCAGCAGCCGCCCGGGACCCTACAATGAGCAGTTCTTC
cdr3_aa: CASSRPGPYNEQFF

v_call: TRBV7-9
clone_size: many
d_call: TRBD2
j_call: TRBJ2-5
cdr3_nt: TGTGCCAGCGGAGCGGGAGTCAAAGAGACCCAGTACTTC
cdr3_aa: CASGAGVKETQYF

v_call: TRBV2
clone_size: few
d_call: TRBD1
j_call: TRBJ2-2
cdr3_nt: TGTGCCAGCAGTACGGGACAGAGCACCGGGGAGCTGTTTTTT
cdr3_aa: CASSTGQSTGELFF

v_call: TRBV11-3
clone_size: NA
d_call: NA
j_call: TRBJ2-2
cdr3_nt: TGTGCCAGCAGCTCCCCTAGAGGGACATCGGGAACCGGGGAGCTGTTTTTT
cdr3_aa: CASSSPRGTSGTGELFF

v_call: TRBV20-1
clone_size: many
d_call: NA
j_call: TRBJ2-1
cdr3_nt: TGCAGTGCTCCCCTGGGGGGCTCCTACAATGAGCAGTTCTTC
cdr3_aa: CSAPLGGSYNEQFF

v_call: TRBV6-1
clone_size: NA
d_call: TRBD2
j_call: TRBJ2-1
cdr3_nt: TGTGCCAGCAGTAGCCTAGCGGGAGGAGGGAATGAGCAGTTCTTC
cdr3_aa: CASSSLAGGGNEQFF

v_call: TRBV12-3/TRBV12-4
clone_size: many
d_call: NA
j_call: TRBJ1-2
cdr3_nt: TGTGCCAGCAAGGGTGGCTATGGCTACACCTTC
cdr3_aa: CASKGGYGYTF

v_call: TRBV5-6
clone_size: many
d_call: TRBD2
j_call: TRBJ2-1
cdr3_nt: TGTGCCAGCAGCTTGCCGGGAGGGCCCGGTAATGAGCAGTTCTTC
cdr3_aa: CASSLPGGPGNEQFF

v_call: TRBV11-2
clone_size: many
d_call: NA
j_call: TRBJ1-4
cdr3_nt: TGTGCCAGCAGCTTGGATTCAACTAATGAAAAACTGTTTTTT
cdr3_aa: CASSLDSTNEKLFF

v_call: TRBV28
clone_size: many
d_call: TRBD2
j_call: TRBJ2-1
cdr3_nt: TGTGCCAGCCGGCCTAGCGGGGCCAATGAGCAGTTCTTC
cdr3_aa: CASRPSGANEQFF

v_call: TRBV7-9
clone_size: NA
d_call: TRBD2
j_call: TRBJ2-5
cdr3_nt: TGTGCCAGTCAAGCGCTCAGGACTAGCGGGTACCAAGAGACCCAGTACTTC
cdr3_aa: CASQALRTSGYQETQYF

v_call: TRBV12-3/TRBV12-4
clone_size: many
d_call: NA
j_call: TRBJ2-5
cdr3_nt: TGTGCCAGCAGTAAGGACAGCTGGGAGACCCAGTACTTC
cdr3_aa: CASSKDSWETQYF

v_call: TRBV28
clone_size: many
d_call: NA
j_call: TRBJ2-6
cdr3_nt: TGTGCCAGCAGTCATGGGGCCTCTGGGGCCAACGTCCTGACTTTC
cdr3_aa: CASSHGASGANVLTF

v_call: TRBV7-2
clone_size: NA
d_call: TRBD1
j_call: TRBJ2-2
cdr3_nt: TGTGCCAGCAGCTTATACGGACAGGCTTTGTCCGGGGAGCTGTTTTTT
cdr3_aa: CASSLYGQALSGELFF

v_call: TRBV29-1
clone_size: many
d_call: NA
j_call: TRBJ1-1
cdr3_nt: TGCAGCGTTGCGGAGACTGAAGCTTTCTTT
cdr3_aa: CSVAETEAFF

v_call: TRBV7-8
clone_size: many
d_call: NA
j_call: TRBJ2-5
cdr3_nt: TGTGCCAGCAGCGTAAACACCCACCGAGAGACCCAGTACTTC
cdr3_aa: CASSVNTHRETQYF

v_call: TRBV11-3
clone_size: many
d_call: TRBD2
j_call: TRBJ2-3
cdr3_nt: TGTGCCAGCAGCTCAACTAGCGGGAGGGATACGCAGTATTTT
cdr3_aa: CASSSTSGRDTQYF

v_call: TRBV6-1
clone_size: few
d_call: NA
j_call: TRBJ2-7
cdr3_nt: TGTGCCAGCAGTGACCGGGACAGGCGGGAGCCCCACTACGAGCAGTACTTC
cdr3_aa: CASSDRDRREPHYEQYF

v_call: TRBV28
clone_size: many
d_call: NA
j_call: TRBJ2-7
cdr3_nt: TGTGCCAGCAGTCCAATGCGTGGGGGGAGAAGCTCCTACGAGCAGTACTTC
cdr3_aa: CASSPMRGGRSSYEQYF

v_call: TRBV9
clone_size: few
d_call: NA
j_call: TRBJ1-3
cdr3_nt: TGTGCCAGCAGCGGATCGGGGGGCGTCGGAAACACCATATATTTT
cdr3_aa: CASSGSGGVGNTIYF

v_call: TRBV10-1
clone_size: few
d_call: NA
j_call: TRBJ2-7
cdr3_nt: TGCGCCAGAACAACTCTCGGGCCCTTCTCCTACGAGCAGTACTTC
cdr3_aa: CARTTLGPFSYEQYF